Each of the 29 T cell receptor beta chains below was sequenced from the same sample in a study of control samples from healthy donors and cancer patients. The data were produced by immunoSEQ multiplex PCR, yet TCRdb's version contains in-frame clones alone and is incomplete. The table shows around 83,000 clones, with roughly 93% occurring only once. The specimen sequenced was PBMCs. Source of these receptors: a woman aged 40 to 50 with lung cancer.

The chain links TRBV5-6 to TRBJ1-3, with D perhaps matching TRBD1 (6 bases). This CDR3 has 15 amino acids. Germline V CDR1 and CDR2: SGHDT, YYEEEE. V lost 2 bases, J lost 7 bases, and 16 bases lay in between. In DNA, the CDR3 is TGTGCCAGCAGCTTAAATACAGGGAAGAGTAACACCATATATTTT. Its translation is CASSLNTGKSNTIYF.

J is TRBJ1-1 and V is TRBV10-3; D unresolved. The CDR3 has 15 residues. V was clipped by 3 bases and J by 4 bases, with 15 bases between them. Germline loops: CDR1 ENHRY, CDR2 SYGVKD. The CDR3 region is CAISEFGQVSTEAFF. The CDR3 coding sequence is TGTGCCATCAGTGAATTCGGGCAGGTTAGCACTGAAGCTTTCTTT.

The chain has TRBV28 and TRBJ1-2; 8 bases align to TRBD1. Per the germline V gene, CDR1 is MDHEN and CDR2 is SYDVKM. V was pared by 6 bases and J by 4 bases, with 7 bases of the junction left unmatched. This CDR3 has 14 amino acids. The CDR3 sequence is CASRSGQGAYGYTF. The CDR3 coding sequence is TGTGCCAGCAGGTCGGGGCAGGGGGCCTATGGCTACACCTTC.

The V gene is TRBV19, the J gene TRBJ2-7, with 7 bases fitting TRBD1. J was trimmed by 3 bases and V by 10 bases; bases with no gene match: 6. The germline gives CDR1 LNHDA, CDR2 SQIVND (reference sequence). The CDR3 has 12 amino acids. The CDR3 sequence is CANWDRDYEQYF. The DNA of the CDR3 is TGTGCCAACTGGGACAGAGACTACGAGCAGTACTTC. Variable domain in full (rest from reference TRBV19 and TRBJ2-7): DGGITQSPKYLFRKEGQNVTLSCEQNLNHDAMYWYRQDPGQGLRLIYYSQIVNDFQKGDIAEGYSVSREKKESFPLTVTSAQKNPTAFYLCANWDRDYEQYFGPGTRLTVT.

This clone occurred once. The chain has TRBV4-2 and TRBJ1-2; D gene ambiguous. Germline values: CDR1 LGHNA, CDR2 YNFKEQ. V was clipped by 0 bases and J by 3 bases, with 8 bases between them. CDR3 length equals 14 residues. CDR3 nucleotide sequence: TGTGCCAGCAGCCAAGATCGGCAAGACTATGGCTACACCTTC. As protein: CASSQDRQDYGYTF.

The chain carries TRBV5-8 and TRBJ2-3, with D possibly being TRBD2 (6 bases). Trimming took 5 bases from V and 3 from J, leaving 10 bases between them. CDR1 SGHTS and CDR2 YDEGEE come from the germline V gene. This CDR3 has 13 residues. CDR3 nucleotides: TGTGCCAGCAGAGGGAGGCAGACAGATACGCAGTATTTT. Amino acid sequence: CASRGRQTDTQYF.

Remarks on this clone: One junction end does not reproduce the germline sequence, and a read error may be involved. This sequence joins TRBV6-5 and TRBJ2-1, with D perhaps given as TRBD1 or TRBD2 (5 bases each). This CDR3 has 11 amino acids. Germline V CDR1 and CDR2: MNHEY, SVGAGI. CDR3 protein: CASRSGTLSVF. CDR3 DNA sequence: TGTGCCAGCAGGTCGGGGACCCTTAGTGTCTTC.

Only one count was recorded for this clone. The chain links TRBV7-9 to TRBJ2-7; 7 bases fit TRBD1. The V gene's germline CDR1 is SEHNR and CDR2 FQNEAQ (reference sequence). There are 17 residues in the CDR3. V was pared by 5 bases and J by 0 bases, with 13 bases of the junction left unmatched. CDR3 DNA: TGTGCCAGCAGCCCGACCCTCCGCACAGGGGCCTCCTACGAGCAGTACTTC. This gives the protein CASSPTLRTGASYEQYF.

This chain uses TRBV2 with TRBJ2-3, with 10 positions matching TRBD2. CDR1 SNHLY and CDR2 FYNNEI come from the germline V gene. This CDR3 region has 15 residues. Trimming removed 5 bases from V and 1 base from J; junction bases left unmatched: 3. The CDR3 here is CASSPGTSGTDTQYF. CDR3 bases: TGTGCCAGCAGTCCCGGGACTAGCGGCACAGATACGCAGTATTTT.

The gene calls are TRBV18 and TRBJ1-5; 8 nucleotides agree with TRBD1. Losses at the gene ends were 6 bases for V and 1 base for J; bases not matched to a gene: 11. Per the germline V gene, CDR1 is KGHSH and CDR2 is LQKENI. The CDR3 totals 17 residues. The CDR3: CASSLDRGALSNQPQHF. The DNA for the CDR3 is TGTGCCAGCTCCCTTGACAGGGGAGCCCTAAGCAATCAGCCCCAGCATTTT.

The V and J genes are TRBV28 and TRBJ1-6, with 9 bases aligning to TRBD1. Unmatched junction bases numbered 13, after V lost 8 bases and J lost 11 bases. The length of the CDR3 is 15 residues. The V gene's germline CDR1 is MDHEN and CDR2 SYDVKM. The CDR3 sequence: CASRPLRDRVPPLHF. In DNA form, the CDR3 reads TGTGCCAGCCGACCCCTCCGGGACAGGGTTCCACCCCTCCACTTT.

Worth noting for this clone: Other DNA sequences within the sample encode an identical CDR3. The chain has TRBV27 and TRBJ1-4; no firm D call. The V end lost 3 bases, the J end lost 2 bases, and 7 bases lay between the germline ends. Germline V gene sequence: CDR1 MNHEY, CDR2 SMNVEV (reference sequence). The CDR3 length is 14 residues. This chain's CDR3 is CASSFSGTNEKLFF. The CDR3 DNA is TGTGCCAGCAGTTTCAGCGGTACTAATGAAAAACTGTTTTTT.

This clone was seen a few times. The rearrangement joins TRBV9 to TRBJ2-2, with D perhaps TRBD1 (5 bases). Trimming left V 1 base short and J 8 bases short, with 6 bases between. From germline, CDR1 is SGDLS and CDR2 YYNGEE. The CDR3 length is 12 residues. CDR3 bases: TGTGCCAGCAGCGTACAGGGAGGGGAGCTGTTTTTT. Its protein is CASSVQGGELFF.

The genes are TRBV27 and TRBJ1-1; the match to TRBD1 covers 7 bases. Trimming removed 2 bases from V and 13 bases from J; junction bases left unmatched: 4. The CDR3 contains 11 residues. Germline V gene sequence: CDR1 MNHEY, CDR2 SMNVEV (reference sequence). CDR3 DNA sequence: TGTGCCAGCAGTTTAACAGACAGGGTTTTCTTT. Its translation: CASSLTDRVFF.

V usage is TRBV9 and J usage is TRBJ2-1, with D tentatively TRBD1 (5 bases). This CDR3 comprises 15 residues. CDR1 and CDR2 (germline): SGDLS, YYNGEE. V was pared by 6 bases and J by 5 bases, with 18 bases between. DNA for the CDR3: TGTGCCAGCACCCTAACACCTGGGGCGCACAATGAGCAGTTCTTC. This encodes CASTLTPGAHNEQFF.

This clone has only one observation. The rearrangement links TRBV3-1 (or the pseudogene TRBV3-2) to TRBJ1-6; the D gene is possibly TRBD1 (6 bases). There are 24 residues in the CDR3. Germline loops: CDR1 LGHDT, CDR2 YNNKEL (reference sequence). V was cut by 4 bases and J by 6 bases, with 40 bases left in between. DNA of the CDR3: TGTGCCAGCAGCCCACACAGTAGGGACACGCGTTATATTCCTCCTTGGTTCCTTAATTCACCCCTCCACTTT. Translation: CASSPHSRDTRYIPPWFLNSPLHF.

The rearrangement joins TRBV11-3 to TRBJ2-1, with 10 nucleotides matching TRBD1. Germline V lookup: CDR1 SGHNT, CDR2 YENEEA. V lost 6 bases, J lost 9 bases, and 11 bases stayed unmatched. The CDR3 runs to 15 residues. In nucleotides, the CDR3 is TGTGCCAGCAGTAAAACGGGACAGGGGCGCGGTGAGCAGTTCTTC. It encodes CASSKTGQGRGEQFF. Together with reference TRBV11-3 and TRBJ2-1, the CDR3 gives the full variable domain: EAGVVQSPRYKIIEKKQPVAFWCNPISGHNTLYWYLQNLGQGPELLIRYENEEAVDDSQLPKDRFSAERLKGVDSTLKIQPAELGDSAVYLCASSKTGQGRGEQFFGPGTRLTVL.

The chain links TRBV29-1 to TRBJ2-1, with D possibly being TRBD2 (6 bases). The CDR3 totals 15 residues. V was cut by 1 base and J by 0 bases, with 10 bases left in between. Germline V CDR1 and CDR2: SQVTM, ANQGSEA. For the CDR3, the DNA is TGCAGCGTTGAAGTTTGGGGAGGCTCCTACAATGAGCAGTTCTTC. This gives the protein CSVEVWGGSYNEQFF.

The chain couples TRBV28 to TRBJ1-2; 12 bases agree with TRBD1. V shed 6 bases and J 5 bases; nucleotides not matched to a gene: 16. This CDR3 comprises 18 residues. Germline values: CDR1 MDHEN, CDR2 SYDVKM. CDR3 loop: CASSPTGTGGPRGYGYTF. CDR3 coding DNA: TGTGCCAGCAGCCCGACCGGGACAGGGGGCCCGAGGGGTTATGGCTACACCTTC.

The rearrangement joins TRBV12-5 to TRBJ1-4, with D possibly TRBD1 on 5 matching bases. The length of the CDR3 is 14 residues. With 7 bases removed from V and 2 bases from J, the gap between germline ends came to 11 bases. Germline V lookup: CDR1 LGHNT, CDR2 FRNRAP. The CDR3 DNA is TGTGCTAGTGCCGTAAGGGGCACTAATGAAAAACTGTTTTTT. This codes for CASAVRGTNEKLFF.

The V and J genes are TRBV18 and TRBJ1-4; D ambiguous. The V gene's germline CDR1 is KGHSH and CDR2 LQKENI. This CDR3 has 14 residues. V was trimmed by 2 bases and J by 7 bases, leaving 11 bases between them. The CDR3: CASSPNTPGEKLFF. The DNA of the CDR3 is TGTGCCAGCTCACCAAACACGCCAGGTGAAAAACTGTTTTTT. The full variable domain, in which reference TRBV18 and TRBJ1-4 provide the parts outside the CDR3, is NAGVMQNPRHLVRRRGQEARLRCSPMKGHSHVYWYRQLPEEGLKFMVYLQKENIIDESGMPKERFSAEFPKEGPSILRIQQVVRGDSAAYFCASSPNTPGEKLFFGSGTQLSVL.

The chain couples TRBV5-5 to TRBJ2-2, with D perhaps matching TRBD1 (6 bases). The CDR3 contains 12 residues. The V gene's germline CDR1 is SGHKS and CDR2 YYEKEE (reference sequence). Trimming cost V 3 bases and J 6 bases, with 6 bases left between them. CDR3 DNA: TGTGCCAGCAGCTCAGGGGCCGGGGAGCTGTTTTTT. It specifies CASSSGAGELFF.

This clone appeared a single time. The chain recombines TRBV6-4 with TRBJ1-5; a possible D gene is TRBD1 (5 bases). Per the germline V gene, CDR1 is MRHNA and CDR2 is SNTAGT. This CDR3 region has 15 residues. Between the trimmed V and J ends, which lost 8 bases and 1 base, there was a span of 15 bases. DNA of the CDR3: TGTGCCAGCTCCCCCGGGGGAGCCAGCAATCAGCCCCAGCATTTT. The encoded protein is CASSPGGASNQPQHF.

The chain combines TRBV19 with TRBJ1-1; D not certain. V lost 5 bases and J lost 1, with 8 bases in between. This CDR3 has 13 residues. CDR1 is LNHDA and CDR2 is SQIVND in the germline V gene (reference sequence). This CDR3 is CASSWEENTEAFF. CDR3 DNA: TGTGCCAGTAGTTGGGAGGAGAACACTGAAGCTTTCTTT. The full variable domain, its missing parts supplied by reference TRBV19 and TRBJ1-1, is DGGITQSPKYLFRKEGQNVTLSCEQNLNHDAMYWYRQDPGQGLRLIYYSQIVNDFQKGDIAEGYSVSREKKESFPLTVTSAQKNPTAFYLCASSWEENTEAFFGQGTRLTVV.

The chain joins TRBV6-5 to TRBJ1-2; D possibly corresponds to TRBD1 (6 bases). This CDR3 region has 13 residues. CDR1 and CDR2 (germline): MNHEY, SVGAGI. Trimming pared 8 bases from V and 7 bases from J, leaving 17 bases between. The CDR3 DNA is TGTGCCAGCGGCTTATGGGGGGCGCGTGGCTACACCTTC. Translating it yields CASGLWGARGYTF.

This rearrangement joins TRBV15 to TRBJ1-1, with 7 bases matching TRBD1. The ends lost 0 bases at V and 4 bases at J; junction bases unmatched: 11. Per the germline V gene, CDR1 is LNHNV and CDR2 is YYDKDF (reference sequence). The CDR3 spans 17 residues. CDR3 sequence reads: CATSREGSGRGVTEAFF. CDR3 DNA sequence: TGTGCCACCAGCAGAGAGGGTTCGGGCAGGGGGGTCACTGAAGCTTTCTTT.

The gene calls are TRBV2 and TRBJ2-7; perhaps TRBD2 as D (5 bases). The germline gives CDR1 SNHLY, CDR2 FYNNEI. The V end lost 10 bases, the J end lost 3 bases, and 16 bases lay between the germline ends. The CDR3 loop spans 13 amino acids. The CDR3 spells CANSALGGYEQYF. The CDR3 region has the DNA TGTGCCAACAGCGCGCTCGGAGGCTACGAGCAGTACTTC. Using reference TRBV2 and TRBJ2-7 for the parts outside the CDR3, the full variable domain is EPEVTQTPSHQVTQMGQEVILRCVPISNHLYFYWYRQILGQKVEFLVSFYNNEISEKSEIFDDQFSVERPDGSNFTLKIRSTKLEDSAMYFCANSALGGYEQYFGPGTRLTVT.

CDR3 protein: CASTALGTDYGYTF. CDR3 coding DNA: TGTGCCAGTACCGCCTTAGGGACAGACTATGGCTACACCTTC. V and J are TRBV19 and TRBJ1-2, with 7 bases matching TRBD1. Losses at the gene ends were 7 bases for V and 3 bases for J; bases not matched to a gene: 8. The CDR3 consists of 14 residues. CDR1 LNHDA and CDR2 SQIVND come from the germline V gene (reference sequence). Using reference TRBV19 and TRBJ1-2 for the parts outside the CDR3, the full variable domain is DGGITQSPKYLFRKEGQNVTLSCEQNLNHDAMYWYRQDPGQGLRLIYYSQIVNDFQKGDIAEGYSVSREKKESFPLTVTSAQKNPTAFYLCASTALGTDYGYTFGSGTRLTVV.

The chain couples TRBV3-1 (or the pseudogene TRBV3-2) to TRBJ2-1, with no clear D. Trimming took off 4 bases at V and 4 bases at J, with 8 bases between the two ends. Germline V gene data show CDR1 as LGHDT and CDR2 as YNNKEL (reference sequence). The CDR3 length is 13 residues. The CDR3 here is CASSLGRYNEQFF. The DNA for the CDR3 is TGTGCCAGCAGCCTCGGTCGATACAATGAGCAGTTCTTC.